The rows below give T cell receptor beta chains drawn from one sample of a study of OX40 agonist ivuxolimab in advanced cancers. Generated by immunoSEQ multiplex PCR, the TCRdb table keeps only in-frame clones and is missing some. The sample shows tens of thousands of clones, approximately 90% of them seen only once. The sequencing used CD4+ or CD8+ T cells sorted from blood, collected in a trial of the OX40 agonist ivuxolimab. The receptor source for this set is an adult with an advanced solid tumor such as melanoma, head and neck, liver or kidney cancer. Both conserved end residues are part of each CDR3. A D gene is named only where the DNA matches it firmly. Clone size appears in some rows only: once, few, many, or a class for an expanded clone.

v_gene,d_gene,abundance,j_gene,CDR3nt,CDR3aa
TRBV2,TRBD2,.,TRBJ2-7,TGTGCCAGCCAACCGGGACTAGCGGGGTTGGACGAGCAGTACTTC,CASQPGLAGLDEQYF
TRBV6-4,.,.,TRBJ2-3,TGTGCCAGCAGGAGGGACTGGGGCACAGATACGCAGTATTTT,CASRRDWGTDTQYF
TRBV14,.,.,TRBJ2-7,TGTGCCAGCAGCTTCAGGGACGAGCAGTACTTC,CASSFRDEQYF
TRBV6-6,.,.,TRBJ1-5,TGTGCCAGCACCTCCGGGACGGGGGATAGACCCCAGCATTTT,CASTSGTGDRPQHF
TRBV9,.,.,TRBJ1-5,TGTGCCAGCAGTTTTCAGGGAGGACAGCCCCAGCATTTT,CASSFQGGQPQHF
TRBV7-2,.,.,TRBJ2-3,TGTGCCAGCAGCTTATTGGGGGCAGATACGCAGTATTTT,CASSLLGADTQYF
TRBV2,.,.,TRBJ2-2,TGTGCCAGCAATTACGAGAACACGGGCACCGGGGAGCTGTTTTTT,CASNYENTGTGELFF
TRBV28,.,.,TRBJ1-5,TGTGCCAGCACCCTTTGGGGGCAGGCCTATCAGCCCCAGCATTTT,CASTLWGQAYQPQHF
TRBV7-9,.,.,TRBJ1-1,TGTGCCAGCAGCTTCGGCACACACAACACTGAAGCTTTCTTT,CASSFGTHNTEAFF
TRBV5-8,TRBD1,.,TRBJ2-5,TGTGCCAGCACCCCGTGGGGACAGCAAGAGACCCAGTACTTC,CASTPWGQQETQYF
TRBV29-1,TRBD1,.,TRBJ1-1,TGCAGCGGCTCCGGGACAGGCACGAACACTGAAGCTTTCTTT,CSGSGTGTNTEAFF
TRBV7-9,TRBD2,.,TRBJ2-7,TGTGCCAGCAGCCGGGGGGGCCAGGGCTTCTACGAGCAGTACTTC,CASSRGGQGFYEQYF
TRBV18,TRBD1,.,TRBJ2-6,TGTGCCAGCTCGTCCCTCGGGGGACAGGGGGCGGCAGGGGCCAACGTCCTGACTTTC,CASSSLGGQGAAGANVLTF
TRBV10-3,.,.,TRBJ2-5,TGTGCCATCAGTGATAAGGGAGAGACCCAGTACTTC,CAISDKGETQYF
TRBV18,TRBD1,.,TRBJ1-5,TGTGCCAGCTCCAGCGGACAGGGAGGCCGCAATCAGCCCCAGCATTTT,CASSSGQGGRNQPQHF
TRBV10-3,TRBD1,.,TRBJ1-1,TGTGCCATCAGTGAGAAAGGGGACAGGATGAACACTGAAGCTTTCTTT,CAISEKGDRMNTEAFF
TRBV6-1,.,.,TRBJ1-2,TGTGCCAGCAGGGGGGGCCAGATGTTCTATGGCTACACCTTC,CASRGGQMFYGYTF
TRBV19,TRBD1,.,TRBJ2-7,TGTGCCAGTAGTATACCTTTGGGGACAGGGGACTCCTACGAGCAGTACTTC,CASSIPLGTGDSYEQYF
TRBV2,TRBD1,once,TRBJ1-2,TGTGCCAGCACCGGAAGGACAGGGACGAACTATGGCTACACCTTC,CASTGRTGTNYGYTF
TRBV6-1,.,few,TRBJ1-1,TGTGCCAGCAATGCACGTCGCGAAGCTTTCTTT,CASNARREAFF
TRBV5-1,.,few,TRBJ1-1,TGCGCCAGCAGCTTAGGTTTTGACACTGAAGCTTTCTTT,CASSLGFDTEAFF
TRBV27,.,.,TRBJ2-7,TGTGCCAGCAGTTTATCGCCGGCCAGCTCCTACGAGCAGTACTTC,CASSLSPASSYEQYF
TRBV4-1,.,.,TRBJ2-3,TGCGCCAGCAGCCAACAGACACAGGATACGCAGTATTTT,CASSQQTQDTQYF
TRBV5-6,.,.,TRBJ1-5,TGTGCCAGCAGCCACGTGTTAGGAGGGGACACTCAGCCCCAGCATTTT,CASSHVLGGDTQPQHF
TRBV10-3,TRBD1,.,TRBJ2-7,TGTGCCATCAGTCCGGGACAGGGGTTCCACGAGCAGTACTTC,CAISPGQGFHEQYF
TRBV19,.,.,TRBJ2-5,TGTGCCAGTAGTATAGATTCAGGGCCCCAAGAGACCCAGTACTTC,CASSIDSGPQETQYF
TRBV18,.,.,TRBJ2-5,TGTGCCAGCTCACCATACGCCGGCGAAGAGACCCAGTACTTC,CASSPYAGEETQYF
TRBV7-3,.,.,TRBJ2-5,TGTGCCAGCAGCTTAGGGGCACAAGAGACCCAGTACTTC,CASSLGAQETQYF
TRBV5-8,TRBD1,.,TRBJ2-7,TGTGCCAGCAGCCTACTACAGGGGAGCTCCTACGAGCAGTACTTC,CASSLLQGSSYEQYF
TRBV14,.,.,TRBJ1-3,TGTGCCAGCAGCCAAGATCTGTCACAGGGTGGAAACACCATATATTTT,CASSQDLSQGGNTIYF
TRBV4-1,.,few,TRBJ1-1,TGCGCCAGCAGCCAAGACAGTCTGAACACTGAAGCTTTCTTT,CASSQDSLNTEAFF
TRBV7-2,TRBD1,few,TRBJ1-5,TGTGCCAGCAGCTTAGTATCGGGACAGGGCAATCAGCCCCAGCATTTT,CASSLVSGQGNQPQHF